This record concerns one T cell receptor (beta chain) sequence. CDR1 is LGHNA and CDR2 is YSLEER in the germline V gene. There are 14 residues in the CDR3. The sample comes from a study of monozygotic twins with inflammatory bowel disease. TCRdb processed the 5' RACE reads again and assigns one entry to each CDR3 protein, with no DNA. In all, the sample yields under 350,000 distinct CDR3 sequences. The sequenced sample consisted of blood. The origin of this receptor is a human donor with ulcerative colitis or Crohn's disease, or a healthy co-twin of an affected twin (not recorded which). The rearrangement joins TRBV4-3 to TRBJ1-1. CDR3 in amino acids: CASSQETRRTEAFF.